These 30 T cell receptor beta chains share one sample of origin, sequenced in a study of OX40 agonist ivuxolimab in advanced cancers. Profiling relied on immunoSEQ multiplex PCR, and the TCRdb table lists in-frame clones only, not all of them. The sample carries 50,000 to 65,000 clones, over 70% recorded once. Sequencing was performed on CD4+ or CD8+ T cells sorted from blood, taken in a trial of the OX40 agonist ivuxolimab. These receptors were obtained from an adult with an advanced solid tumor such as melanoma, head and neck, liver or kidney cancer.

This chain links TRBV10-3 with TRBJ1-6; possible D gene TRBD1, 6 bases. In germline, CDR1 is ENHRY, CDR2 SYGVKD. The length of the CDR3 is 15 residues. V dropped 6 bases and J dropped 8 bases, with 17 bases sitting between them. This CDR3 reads CAISNRENGDSPLHF. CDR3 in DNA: TGTGCCATCAGCAACAGGGAAAACGGAGATTCACCCCTCCACTTT.

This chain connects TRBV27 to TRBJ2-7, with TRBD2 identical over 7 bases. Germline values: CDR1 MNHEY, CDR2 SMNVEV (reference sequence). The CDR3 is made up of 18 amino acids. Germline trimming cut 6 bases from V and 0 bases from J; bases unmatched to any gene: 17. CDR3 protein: CASSLIPSGRRSSYEQYF. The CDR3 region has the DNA TGTGCCAGCAGCCTTATTCCTAGCGGCCGTAGGAGCTCCTACGAGCAGTACTTC.

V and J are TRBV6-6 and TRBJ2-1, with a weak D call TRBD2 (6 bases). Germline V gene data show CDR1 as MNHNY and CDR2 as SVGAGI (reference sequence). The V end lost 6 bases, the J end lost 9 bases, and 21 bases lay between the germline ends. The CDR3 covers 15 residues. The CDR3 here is CASRPTSRRTPEQFF. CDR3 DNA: TGTGCCAGCAGGCCCACTAGCAGGAGAACGCCTGAGCAGTTCTTC.

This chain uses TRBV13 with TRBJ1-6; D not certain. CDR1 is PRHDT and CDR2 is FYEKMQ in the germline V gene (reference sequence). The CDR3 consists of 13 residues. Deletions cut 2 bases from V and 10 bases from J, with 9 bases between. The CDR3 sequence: CASSLSLGSPLHF. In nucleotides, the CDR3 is TGTGCCAGCAGCTTAAGTCTGGGATCACCCCTCCACTTT.

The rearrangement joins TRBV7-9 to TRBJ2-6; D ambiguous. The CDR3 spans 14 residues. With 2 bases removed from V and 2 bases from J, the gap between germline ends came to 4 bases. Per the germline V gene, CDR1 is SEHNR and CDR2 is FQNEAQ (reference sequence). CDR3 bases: TGTGCCAGCAGCTTACACGCTGGGGCCAACGTCCTGACTTTC. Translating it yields CASSLHAGANVLTF.

CDR3 protein: CASSRDVTDTQYF. CDR3 in DNA: TGTGCCAGCAGTCGGGACGTCACAGATACGCAGTATTTT. The J gene is TRBJ2-3, the V gene TRBV6-1, with D possibly being TRBD1 or TRBD2 (5 bases each). The CDR3 spans 13 residues. Germline V lookup: CDR1 MNHNS, CDR2 SASEGT. Trimming pared 5 bases from V and 2 bases from J, leaving 8 bases between.

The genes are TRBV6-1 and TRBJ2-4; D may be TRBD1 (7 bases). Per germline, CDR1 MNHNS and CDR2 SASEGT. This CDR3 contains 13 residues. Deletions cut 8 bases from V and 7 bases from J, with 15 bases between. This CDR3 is CASHLTGRNIQYF. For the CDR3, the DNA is TGTGCCAGCCACCTGACAGGGAGGAACATTCAGTACTTC.

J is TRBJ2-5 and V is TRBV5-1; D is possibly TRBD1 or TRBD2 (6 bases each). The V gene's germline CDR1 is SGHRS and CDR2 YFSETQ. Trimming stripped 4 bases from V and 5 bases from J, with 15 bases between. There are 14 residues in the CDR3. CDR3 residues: CASSPRGDGETQYF. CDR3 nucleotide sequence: TGCGCCAGCAGCCCTAGGGGGGACGGGGAGACCCAGTACTTC.

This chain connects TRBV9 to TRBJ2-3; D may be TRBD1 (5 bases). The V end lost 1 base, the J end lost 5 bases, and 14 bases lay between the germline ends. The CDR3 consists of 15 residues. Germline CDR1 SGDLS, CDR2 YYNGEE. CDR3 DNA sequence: TGTGCCAGCAGCGTACGGCAGGGCCCCGGAGATACGCAGTATTTT. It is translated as CASSVRQGPGDTQYF. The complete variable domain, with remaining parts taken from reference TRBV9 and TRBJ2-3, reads DSGVTQTPKHLITATGQRVTLRCSPRSGDLSVYWYQQSLDQGLQFLIQYYNGEERAKGNILERFSAQQFPDLHSELNLSSLELGDSALYFCASSVRQGPGDTQYFGPGTRLTVL.

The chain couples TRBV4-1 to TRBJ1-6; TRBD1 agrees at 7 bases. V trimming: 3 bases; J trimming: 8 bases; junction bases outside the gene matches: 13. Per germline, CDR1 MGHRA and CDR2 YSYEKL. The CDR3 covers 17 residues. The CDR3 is CASSHPLNRGLDSPLHF. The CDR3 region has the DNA TGCGCCAGCAGCCATCCCCTTAACAGGGGATTGGATTCACCCCTCCACTTT.

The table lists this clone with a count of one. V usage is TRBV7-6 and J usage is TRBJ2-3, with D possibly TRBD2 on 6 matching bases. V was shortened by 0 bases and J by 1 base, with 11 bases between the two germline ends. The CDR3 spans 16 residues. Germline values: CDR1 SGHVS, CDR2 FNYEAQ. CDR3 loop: CASSLAGGIGTDTQYF. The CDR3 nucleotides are TGTGCCAGCAGCTTAGCGGGGGGTATTGGCACAGATACGCAGTATTTT.

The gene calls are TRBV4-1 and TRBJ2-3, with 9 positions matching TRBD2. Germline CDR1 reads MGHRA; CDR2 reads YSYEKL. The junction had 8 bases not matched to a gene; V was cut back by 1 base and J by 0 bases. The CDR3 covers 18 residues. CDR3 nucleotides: TGCGCCAGCAGCCAAGGAATTAGCGGGGGTACTAGCACAGATACGCAGTATTTT. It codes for CASSQGISGGTSTDTQYF.

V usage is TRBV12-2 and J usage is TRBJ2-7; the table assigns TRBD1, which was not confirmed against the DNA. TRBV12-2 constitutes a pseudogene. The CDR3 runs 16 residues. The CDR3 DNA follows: TGTGCAAGTCGCCCAGTTGTGGGGGACAGACGGAGGTGGCAGTACGTC. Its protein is CASRPVVGDRRRWQYV.

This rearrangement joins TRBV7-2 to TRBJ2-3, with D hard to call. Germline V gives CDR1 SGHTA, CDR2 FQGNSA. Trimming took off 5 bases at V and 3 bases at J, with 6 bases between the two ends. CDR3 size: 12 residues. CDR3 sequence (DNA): TGTGCCAGCAGCACTCGTACAGATACGCAGTATTTT. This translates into CASSTRTDTQYF.

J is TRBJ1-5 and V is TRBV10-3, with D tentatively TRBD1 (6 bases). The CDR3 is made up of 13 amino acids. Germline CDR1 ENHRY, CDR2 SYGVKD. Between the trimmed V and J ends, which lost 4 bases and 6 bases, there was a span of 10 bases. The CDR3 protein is CAISVEGGQPQHF. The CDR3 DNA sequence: TGTGCCATCAGTGTGGAAGGGGGTCAGCCCCAGCATTTT.

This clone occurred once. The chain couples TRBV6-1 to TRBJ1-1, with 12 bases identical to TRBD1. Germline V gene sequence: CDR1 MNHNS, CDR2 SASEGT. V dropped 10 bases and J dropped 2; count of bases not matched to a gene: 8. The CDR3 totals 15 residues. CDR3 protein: CATWGQGAGNTEAFF. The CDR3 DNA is TGTGCCACTTGGGGACAGGGGGCTGGAAACACTGAAGCTTTCTTT.

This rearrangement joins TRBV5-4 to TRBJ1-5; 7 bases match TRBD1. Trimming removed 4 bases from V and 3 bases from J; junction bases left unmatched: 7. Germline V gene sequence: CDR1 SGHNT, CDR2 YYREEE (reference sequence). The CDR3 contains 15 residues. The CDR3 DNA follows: TGTGCCAGCAGCCCGTATGGACAGGCCAATCAGCCCCAGCATTTT. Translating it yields CASSPYGQANQPQHF.

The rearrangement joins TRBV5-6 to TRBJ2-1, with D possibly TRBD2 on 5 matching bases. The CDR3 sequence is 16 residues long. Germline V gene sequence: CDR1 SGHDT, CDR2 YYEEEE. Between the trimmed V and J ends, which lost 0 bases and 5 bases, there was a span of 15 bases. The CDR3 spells CASSLVGLRAHNEQFF. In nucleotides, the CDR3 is TGTGCCAGCAGCTTGGTGGGTTTGAGGGCACACAATGAGCAGTTCTTC. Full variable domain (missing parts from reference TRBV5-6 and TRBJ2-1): DAGVTQSPTHLIKTRGQQVTLRCSPKSGHDTVSWYQQALGQGPQFIFQYYEEEERQRGNFPDRFSGHQFPNYSSELNVNALLLGDSALYLCASSLVGLRAHNEQFFGPGTRLTVL.

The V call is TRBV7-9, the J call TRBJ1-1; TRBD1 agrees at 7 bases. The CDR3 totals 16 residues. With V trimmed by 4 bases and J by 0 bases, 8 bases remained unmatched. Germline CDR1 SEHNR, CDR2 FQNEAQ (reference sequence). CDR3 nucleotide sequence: TGTGCCAGCAGCTCGCAGACAGGGATAATGAACACTGAAGCTTTCTTT. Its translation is CASSSQTGIMNTEAFF. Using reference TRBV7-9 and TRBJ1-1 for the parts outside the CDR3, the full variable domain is DTGVSQNPRHKITKRGQNVTFRCDPISEHNRLYWYRQTLGQGPEFLTYFQNEAQLEKSRLLSDRFSAERPKGSFSTLEIQRTEQGDSAMYLCASSSQTGIMNTEAFFGQGTRLTVV.

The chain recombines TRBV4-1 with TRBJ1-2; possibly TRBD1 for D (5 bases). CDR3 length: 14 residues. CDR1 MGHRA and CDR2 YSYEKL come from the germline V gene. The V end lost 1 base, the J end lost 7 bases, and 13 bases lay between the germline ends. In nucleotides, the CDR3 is TGCGCCAGCAGCCAAGTAGGCAGTAGGGGTGGCTACACCTTC. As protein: CASSQVGSRGGYTF.

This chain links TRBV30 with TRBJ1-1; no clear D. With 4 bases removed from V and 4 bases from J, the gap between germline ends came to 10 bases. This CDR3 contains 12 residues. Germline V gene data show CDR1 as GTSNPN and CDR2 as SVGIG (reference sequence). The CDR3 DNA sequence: TGTGCCTGGAACCGGGATCTCACTGAAGCTTTCTTT. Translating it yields CAWNRDLTEAFF.

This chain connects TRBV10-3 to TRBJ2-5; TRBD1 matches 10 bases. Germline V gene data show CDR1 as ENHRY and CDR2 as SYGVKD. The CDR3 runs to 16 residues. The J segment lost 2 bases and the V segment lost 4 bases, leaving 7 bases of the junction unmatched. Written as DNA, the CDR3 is TGTGCCATCAGTGGTTCCGGGACAGGGGTTCAAGAGACCCAGTACTTC. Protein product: CAISGSGTGVQETQYF.

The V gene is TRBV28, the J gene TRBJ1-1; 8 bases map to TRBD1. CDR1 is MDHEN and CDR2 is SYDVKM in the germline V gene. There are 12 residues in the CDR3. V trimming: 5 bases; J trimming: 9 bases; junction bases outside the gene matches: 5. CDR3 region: CASSLTGGKAFF. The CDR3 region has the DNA TGTGCCAGCAGTCTCACAGGGGGTAAAGCTTTCTTT. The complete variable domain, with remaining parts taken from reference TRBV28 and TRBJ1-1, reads DVKVTQSSRYLVKRTGEKVFLECVQDMDHENMFWYRQDPGLGLRLIYFSYDVKMKEKGDIPEGYSVSREKKERFSLILESASTNQTSMYLCASSLTGGKAFFGQGTRLTVV.

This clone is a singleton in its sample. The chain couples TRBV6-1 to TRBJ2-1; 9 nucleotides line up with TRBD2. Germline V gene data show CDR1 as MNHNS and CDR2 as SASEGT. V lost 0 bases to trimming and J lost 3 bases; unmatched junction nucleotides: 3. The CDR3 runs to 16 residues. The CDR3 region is CASSEAMTSGYNEQFF. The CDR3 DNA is TGTGCCAGCAGTGAAGCGATGACTAGCGGCTACAATGAGCAGTTCTTC.

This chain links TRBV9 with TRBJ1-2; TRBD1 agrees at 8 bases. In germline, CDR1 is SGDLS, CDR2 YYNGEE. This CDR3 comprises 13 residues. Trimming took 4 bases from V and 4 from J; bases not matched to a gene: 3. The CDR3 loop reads CASSPDRAYGYTF. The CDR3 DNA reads TGTGCCAGCAGCCCGGACAGGGCCTATGGCTACACCTTC. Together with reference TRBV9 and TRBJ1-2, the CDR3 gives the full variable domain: DSGVTQTPKHLITATGQRVTLRCSPRSGDLSVYWYQQSLDQGLQFLIQYYNGEERAKGNILERFSAQQFPDLHSELNLSSLELGDSALYFCASSPDRAYGYTFGSGTRLTVV.

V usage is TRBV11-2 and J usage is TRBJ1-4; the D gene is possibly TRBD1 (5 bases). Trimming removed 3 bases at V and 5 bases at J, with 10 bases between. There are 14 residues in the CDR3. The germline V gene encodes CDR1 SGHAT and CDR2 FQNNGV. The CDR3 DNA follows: TGTGCCAGCAGCTTTCGACAGAAAAATGAAAAACTGTTTTTT. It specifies CASSFRQKNEKLFF.

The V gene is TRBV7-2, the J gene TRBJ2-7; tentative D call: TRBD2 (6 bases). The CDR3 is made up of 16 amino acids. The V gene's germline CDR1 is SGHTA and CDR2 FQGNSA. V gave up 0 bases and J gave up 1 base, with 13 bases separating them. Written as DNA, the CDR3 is TGTGCCAGCAGCTTAGCGTCTGCTAGCGCATCCTACGAGCAGTACTTC. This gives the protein CASSLASASASYEQYF.

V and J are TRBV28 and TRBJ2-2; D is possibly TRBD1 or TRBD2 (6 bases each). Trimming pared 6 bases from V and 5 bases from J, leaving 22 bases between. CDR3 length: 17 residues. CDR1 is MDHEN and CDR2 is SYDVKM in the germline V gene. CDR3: CASSYSPGADGTGELFF. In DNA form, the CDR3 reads TGTGCCAGCAGCTACTCCCCGGGGGCAGACGGGACCGGGGAGCTGTTTTTT.

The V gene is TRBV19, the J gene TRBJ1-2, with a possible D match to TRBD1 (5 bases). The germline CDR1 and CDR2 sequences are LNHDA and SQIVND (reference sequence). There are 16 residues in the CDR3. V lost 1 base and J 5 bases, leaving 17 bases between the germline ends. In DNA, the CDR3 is TGTGCCAGTAGTATAGCCGCCGGGACCTCAAGGTATGGCTACACCTTC. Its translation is CASSIAAGTSRYGYTF. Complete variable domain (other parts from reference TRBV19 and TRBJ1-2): DGGITQSPKYLFRKEGQNVTLSCEQNLNHDAMYWYRQDPGQGLRLIYYSQIVNDFQKGDIAEGYSVSREKKESFPLTVTSAQKNPTAFYLCASSIAAGTSRYGYTFGSGTRLTVV.

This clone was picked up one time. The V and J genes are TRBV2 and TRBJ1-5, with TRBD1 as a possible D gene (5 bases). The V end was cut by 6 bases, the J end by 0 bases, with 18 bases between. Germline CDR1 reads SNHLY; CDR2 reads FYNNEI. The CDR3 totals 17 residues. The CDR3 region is CASSHIRTPYSNQPQHF. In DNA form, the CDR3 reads TGTGCCAGCAGCCATATCAGGACACCATATAGCAATCAGCCCCAGCATTTT.